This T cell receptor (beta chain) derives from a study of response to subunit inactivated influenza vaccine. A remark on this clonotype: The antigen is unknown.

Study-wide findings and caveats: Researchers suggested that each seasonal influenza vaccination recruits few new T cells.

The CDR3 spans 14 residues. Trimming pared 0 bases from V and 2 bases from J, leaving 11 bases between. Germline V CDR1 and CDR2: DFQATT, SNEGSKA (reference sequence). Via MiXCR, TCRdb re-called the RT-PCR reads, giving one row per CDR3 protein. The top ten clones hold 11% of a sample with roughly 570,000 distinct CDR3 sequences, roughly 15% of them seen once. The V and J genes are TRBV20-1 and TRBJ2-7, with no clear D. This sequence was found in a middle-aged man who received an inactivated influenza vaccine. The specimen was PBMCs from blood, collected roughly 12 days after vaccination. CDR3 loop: CSARDPLTAYEQYF. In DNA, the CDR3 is TGCAGTGCTAGAGATCCTCTGACCGCCTACGAGCAGTACTTC.